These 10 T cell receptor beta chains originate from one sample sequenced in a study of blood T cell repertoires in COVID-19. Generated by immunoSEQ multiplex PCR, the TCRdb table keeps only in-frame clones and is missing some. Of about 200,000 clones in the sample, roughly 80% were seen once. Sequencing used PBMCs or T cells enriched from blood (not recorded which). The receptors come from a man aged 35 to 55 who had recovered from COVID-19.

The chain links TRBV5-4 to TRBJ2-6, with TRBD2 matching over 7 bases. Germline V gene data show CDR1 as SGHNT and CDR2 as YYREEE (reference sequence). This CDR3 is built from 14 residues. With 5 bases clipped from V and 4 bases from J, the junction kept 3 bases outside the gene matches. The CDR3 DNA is TGTGCCAGCAGGCGGGAGCTCGGGGCCAACGTCCTGACTTTC. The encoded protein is CASRRELGANVLTF.

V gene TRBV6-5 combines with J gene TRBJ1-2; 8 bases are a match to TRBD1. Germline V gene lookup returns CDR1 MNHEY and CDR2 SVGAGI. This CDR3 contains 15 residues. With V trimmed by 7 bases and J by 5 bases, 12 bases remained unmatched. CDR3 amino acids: CASTRQGPSPYGYTF. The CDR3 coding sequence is TGTGCCAGCACCCGACAGGGGCCCTCACCTTATGGCTACACCTTC.

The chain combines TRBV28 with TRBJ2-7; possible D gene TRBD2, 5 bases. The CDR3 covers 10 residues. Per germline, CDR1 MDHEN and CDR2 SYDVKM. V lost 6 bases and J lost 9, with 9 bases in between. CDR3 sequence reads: CASRREGQYF. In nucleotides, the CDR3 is TGTGCCAGCAGGCGCGAGGGGCAGTACTTC.

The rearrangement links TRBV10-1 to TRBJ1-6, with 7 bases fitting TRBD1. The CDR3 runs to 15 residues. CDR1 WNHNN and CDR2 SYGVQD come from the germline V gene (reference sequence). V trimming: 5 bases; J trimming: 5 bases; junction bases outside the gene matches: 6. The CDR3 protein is CASSTSDRDNSPLHF. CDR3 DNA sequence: TGCGCCAGCAGTACCTCAGACAGGGATAATTCACCCCTCCACTTT.

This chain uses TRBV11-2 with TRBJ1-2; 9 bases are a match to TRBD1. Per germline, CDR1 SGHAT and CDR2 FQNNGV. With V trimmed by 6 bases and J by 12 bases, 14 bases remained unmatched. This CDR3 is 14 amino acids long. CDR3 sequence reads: CASSSHRDRVRDTF. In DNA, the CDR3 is TGTGCCAGCAGTTCACATCGGGACAGGGTTAGGGACACCTTC.

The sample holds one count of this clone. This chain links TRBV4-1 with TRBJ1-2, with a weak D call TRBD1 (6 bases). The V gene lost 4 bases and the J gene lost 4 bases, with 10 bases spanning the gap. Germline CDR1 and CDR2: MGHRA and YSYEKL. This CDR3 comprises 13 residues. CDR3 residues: CASSPRGAYGYTF. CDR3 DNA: TGCGCCAGCAGCCCCCGGGGGGCCTATGGCTACACCTTC.

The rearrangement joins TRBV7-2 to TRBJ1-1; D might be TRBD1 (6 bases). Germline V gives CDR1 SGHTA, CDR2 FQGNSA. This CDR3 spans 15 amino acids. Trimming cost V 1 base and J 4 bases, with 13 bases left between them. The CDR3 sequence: CASSLVKGGGTEAFF. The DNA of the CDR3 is TGTGCCAGCAGCTTAGTCAAGGGAGGGGGCACTGAAGCTTTCTTT.

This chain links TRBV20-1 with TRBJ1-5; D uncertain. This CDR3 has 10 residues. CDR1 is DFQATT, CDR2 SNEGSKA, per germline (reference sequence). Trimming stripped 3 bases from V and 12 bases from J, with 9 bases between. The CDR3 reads CSAREECQHF. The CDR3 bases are TGCAGTGCTAGGGAGGAGTGCCAGCATTTT.

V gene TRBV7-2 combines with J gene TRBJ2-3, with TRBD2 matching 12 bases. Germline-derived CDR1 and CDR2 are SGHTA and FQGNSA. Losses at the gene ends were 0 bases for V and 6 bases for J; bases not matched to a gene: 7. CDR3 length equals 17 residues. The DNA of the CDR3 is TGTGCCAGCAGCTTAGCGAGGGCTAGCGGGGGGGCGGATACGCAGTATTTT. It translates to CASSLARASGGADTQYF.

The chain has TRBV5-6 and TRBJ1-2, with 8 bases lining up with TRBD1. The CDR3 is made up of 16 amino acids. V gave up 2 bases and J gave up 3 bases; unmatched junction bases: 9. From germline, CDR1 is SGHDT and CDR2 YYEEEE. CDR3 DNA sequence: TGTGCCAGCAGCTTAAGGACAGGGATAATCGACTATGGCTACACCTTC. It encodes CASSLRTGIIDYGYTF. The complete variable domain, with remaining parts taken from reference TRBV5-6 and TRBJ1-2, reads DAGVTQSPTHLIKTRGQQVTLRCSPKSGHDTVSWYQQALGQGPQFIFQYYEEEERQRGNFPDRFSGHQFPNYSSELNVNALLLGDSALYLCASSLRTGIIDYGYTFGSGTRLTVV.